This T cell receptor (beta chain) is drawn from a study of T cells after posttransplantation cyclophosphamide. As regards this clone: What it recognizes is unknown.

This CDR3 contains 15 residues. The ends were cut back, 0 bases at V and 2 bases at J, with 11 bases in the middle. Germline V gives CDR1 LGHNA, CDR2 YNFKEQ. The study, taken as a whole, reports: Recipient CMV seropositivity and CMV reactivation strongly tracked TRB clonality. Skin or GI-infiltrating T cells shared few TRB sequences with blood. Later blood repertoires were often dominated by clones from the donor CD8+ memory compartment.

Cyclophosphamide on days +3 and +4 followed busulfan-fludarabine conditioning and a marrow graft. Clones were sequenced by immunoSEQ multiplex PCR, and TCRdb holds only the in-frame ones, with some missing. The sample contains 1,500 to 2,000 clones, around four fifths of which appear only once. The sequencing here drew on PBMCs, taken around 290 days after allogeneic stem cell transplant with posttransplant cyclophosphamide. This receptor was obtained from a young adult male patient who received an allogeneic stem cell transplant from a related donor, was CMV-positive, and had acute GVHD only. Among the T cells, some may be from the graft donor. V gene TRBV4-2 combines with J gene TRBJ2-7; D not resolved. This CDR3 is CASSQDEQSTYEQYF. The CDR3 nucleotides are TGTGCCAGCAGCCAAGATGAACAGAGCACCTACGAGCAGTACTTC.